One sample yielded the 8 T cell receptor beta chains listed below, sequenced in a study of early T cells in non-severe SARS-CoV-2 infection. TCRdb reprocessed the 5' RACE reads via MiXCR and lists one record per CDR3 protein. The sample includes tens of thousands of distinct CDR3 sequences, about 10% of them seen just once. This specimen consisted of whole blood, obtained at baseline. These receptors originate from an adult who was a healthcare worker with PCR-confirmed SARS-CoV-2 infection or an uninfected control (not recorded which).

This clonotype was counted at least ten times. The V call is TRBV5-4, the J call TRBJ2-1; unclear D gene. Trimming took off 0 bases at V and 10 bases at J, with 8 bases between the two ends. This CDR3 is built from 12 residues. Germline-derived CDR1 and CDR2 are SGHNT and YYREEE (reference sequence). CDR3 DNA sequence: TGTGCCAGCAGCTTGGCCGTGCGGGAGCAGTTCTTC. The encoded protein is CASSLAVREQFF.

In this sample, this clonotype turned up many times. The chain joins TRBV11-2 to TRBJ2-3; D gene unclear. The CDR3 extends over 14 amino acids. V lost 5 bases and J 3 bases, leaving 12 bases between the germline ends. The germline CDR1 and CDR2 sequences are SGHAT and FQNNGV. CDR3 in amino acids: CASSQVKGTDTQYF. CDR3 nucleotides: TGTGCCAGCAGCCAAGTAAAGGGTACAGATACGCAGTATTTT.

The sample holds a few counts of this clonotype. This sequence joins TRBV5-1 and TRBJ2-1, with 12 positions matching TRBD1. The V gene's germline CDR1 is SGHRS and CDR2 YFSETQ. Unmatched junction bases numbered 4, after V lost 3 bases and J lost 9 bases. CDR3 size: 14 residues. CDR3 region: CASSWGQGAGEQFF. The DNA for the CDR3 is TGCGCCAGCAGCTGGGGACAGGGGGCCGGTGAGCAGTTCTTC. Together with reference TRBV5-1 and TRBJ2-1, the CDR3 gives the full variable domain: KAGVTQTPRYLIKTRGQQVTLSCSPISGHRSVSWYQQTPGQGLQFLFEYFSETQRNKGNFPGRFSGRQFSNSRSEMNVSTLELGDSALYLCASSWGQGAGEQFFGPGTRLTVL.

This clonotype appeared a few times. The chain uses TRBV7-2 and TRBJ2-4; 8 bases map to TRBD2. V shed 6 bases and J 12 bases; nucleotides not matched to a gene: 13. From germline, CDR1 is SGHTA and CDR2 FQGNSA. The length of the CDR3 is 14 residues. The CDR3 region has the DNA TGTGCCAGCAGTTACGCCCAAGCGGGAGCCGGTCAGTACTTC. Amino acids: CASSYAQAGAGQYF.

This clonotype was counted ten times or more. The chain uses TRBV12-3 or TRBV12-4 and TRBJ2-5; D assignment may be TRBD1 or TRBD2 (5 bases each). The CDR3 is 14 amino acids. V lost 6 bases and J 7 bases, leaving 18 bases between the germline ends. CDR3 loop: CASSRDPQVGTQYF. In DNA form, the CDR3 reads TGTGCCAGCAGCCGGGACCCGCAAGTTGGGACCCAGTACTTC.

The table lists this clonotype with many counts. This chain links TRBV28 with TRBJ2-5; 8 nucleotides match TRBD1. V lost 5 bases and J lost 1; bases outside the gene matches: 3. Germline V gives CDR1 MDHEN, CDR2 SYDVKM. The CDR3 covers 14 residues. The CDR3 DNA follows: TGTGCCAGCAGTGGACAGGGAGGCCAAGAGACCCAGTACTTC. Residues: CASSGQGGQETQYF.

The rearrangement uses TRBV5-1 and TRBJ2-3; the match to TRBD1 covers 9 bases. The CDR3 runs to 15 residues. Germline lookup yields CDR1 SGHRS and CDR2 YFSETQ. V lost 3 bases to trimming and J lost 4 bases; unmatched junction nucleotides: 6. CDR3 in amino acids: CASSWGTGKADTQYF. CDR3 in DNA: TGCGCCAGCAGCTGGGGGACAGGGAAGGCAGATACGCAGTATTTT.

Here the CDR3 reads CATRNLPLESSPLHF. The DNA of the CDR3 is TGTGCCACCCGTAACTTACCTCTAGAAAGTTCACCCCTCCACTTT. This sequence joins TRBV6-5 and TRBJ1-6; D gene ambiguous. CDR1 and CDR2 from the germline V gene are MNHEY and SVGAGI. V lost 10 bases and J 9 bases, leaving 22 bases between the germline ends. The CDR3 runs 15 residues.